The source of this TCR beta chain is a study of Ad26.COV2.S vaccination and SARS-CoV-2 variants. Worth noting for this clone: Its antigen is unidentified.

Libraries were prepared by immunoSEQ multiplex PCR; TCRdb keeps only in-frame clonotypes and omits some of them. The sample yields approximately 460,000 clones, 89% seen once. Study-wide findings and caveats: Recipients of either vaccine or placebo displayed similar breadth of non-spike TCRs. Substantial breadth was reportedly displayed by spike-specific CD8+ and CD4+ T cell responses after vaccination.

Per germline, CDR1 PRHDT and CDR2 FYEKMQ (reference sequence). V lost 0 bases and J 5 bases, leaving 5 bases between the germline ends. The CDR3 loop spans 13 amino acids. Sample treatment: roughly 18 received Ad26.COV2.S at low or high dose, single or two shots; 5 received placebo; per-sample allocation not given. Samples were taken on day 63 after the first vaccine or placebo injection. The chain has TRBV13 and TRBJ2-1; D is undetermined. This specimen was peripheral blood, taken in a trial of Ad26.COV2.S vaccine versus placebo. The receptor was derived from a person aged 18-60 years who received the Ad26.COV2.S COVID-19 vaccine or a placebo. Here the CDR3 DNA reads TGTGCCAGCAGCTTAGGGATGGACAATGAGCAGTTCTTC. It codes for CASSLGMDNEQFF.